The rows below give T cell receptor beta chains drawn from one sample of a study of T cell responses to AZD1222 COVID-19 vaccine. Sequenced by immunoSEQ multiplex PCR; TCRdb stores in-frame clones only, minus some. This table has 73,000 or so clones, around 82% appearing once. The sequenced sample was peripheral blood, obtained 28 days after the second AZD1222 dose. The receptors were sampled from an adult who received the AZD1222 COVID-19 vaccine. The CDR3 runs from the conserved cysteine through the conserved F or W. Fields, in order: D gene, V gene, clone size, J gene, CDR3 DNA, CDR3 protein. The D gene is left open where the match is weak. Clone size appears in some rows only: once, few, many, or a class for an expanded clone.

D: TRBD1
V: TRBV11-2
size: -
J: TRBJ2-7
DNA: TGTGCCAGCAGCTTAGACAGGGGGCATCTCGAGCAGTACTTC
CDR3: CASSLDRGHLEQYF

D: TRBD1
V: TRBV10-3
size: once
J: TRBJ2-2
DNA: TGTGCCATCAGTGCCGGGACAGGGGGCCCGAACACCGGGGAGCTGTTTTTT
CDR3: CAISAGTGGPNTGELFF

D: -
V: TRBV6-5
size: -
J: TRBJ1-5
DNA: TGTGCCAGCAGTCCCGAAGGGGAAGGAACCCAGCCCCAGCATTTT
CDR3: CASSPEGEGTQPQHF

D: TRBD1
V: TRBV7-9
size: -
J: TRBJ2-7
DNA: TGTGCCAGCAGCTTCCCGGGACAGGGAGACTACGAGCAGTACTTC
CDR3: CASSFPGQGDYEQYF

D: -
V: TRBV6-4
size: -
J: TRBJ2-7
DNA: TGTGCCACAAAACGACAGGCCGATTCCTACGAGCAGTACTTC
CDR3: CATKRQADSYEQYF

D: -
V: TRBV4-1
size: -
J: TRBJ1-6
DNA: TGCGCCAGCAGCCCATCTGAAAACCGGGACCGCGATTCACCCCTCCACTTT
CDR3: CASSPSENRDRDSPLHF

D: -
V: TRBV19
size: few
J: TRBJ1-5
DNA: TGTGCCAGTAGTGGACTCTTTAGCAATCAGCCCCAGCATTTT
CDR3: CASSGLFSNQPQHF

D: TRBD1
V: TRBV27
size: -
J: TRBJ2-1
DNA: TGTGCCAGCAGTTCAGGACAGGGGGGTGGCAATGAGCAGTTCTTC
CDR3: CASSSGQGGGNEQFF

D: -
V: TRBV3-1/TRBV3-2
size: -
J: TRBJ2-2
DNA: TGTGCCAGCAGCCAAGGCCCCAGCTCCGCCGGGGAGCTGTTTTTT
CDR3: CASSQGPSSAGELFF

D: -
V: TRBV3-1/TRBV3-2
size: -
J: TRBJ2-5
DNA: TGTGCCAGCAGCCCTTTTCGGCCCCCAGGGTCCCAGTACTTC
CDR3: CASSPFRPPGSQYF

D: -
V: TRBV7-8
size: -
J: TRBJ2-7
DNA: TGTGCCAGCAGCTTACTTAACGAGCAGTACTTC
CDR3: CASSLLNEQYF

D: TRBD2
V: TRBV7-9
size: -
J: TRBJ2-5
DNA: TGTGCCAGCAGAGATCCGCGGGAGGGGCTAGGAGAGACCCAGTACTTC
CDR3: CASRDPREGLGETQYF

D: -
V: TRBV28
size: -
J: TRBJ2-1
DNA: TGTGCCAGCAGTTTAGATTTGGTGGGGGGCGGGTCCTACAATGAGCAGTTCTTC
CDR3: CASSLDLVGGGSYNEQFF

D: -
V: TRBV7-2
size: -
J: TRBJ1-6
DNA: TGTGCCAGCAGCTTAGCGGGGGGAACAGGGAGGTCACCCCTCCACTTT
CDR3: CASSLAGGTGRSPLHF

D: -
V: TRBV2
size: few
J: TRBJ2-1
DNA: TGTGCCAGCAGTGAACGTCAGGGGAACTACAATGAGCAGTTCTTC
CDR3: CASSERQGNYNEQFF

D: -
V: TRBV4-3
size: -
J: TRBJ1-2
DNA: TGCGCCAGCAGCCAAGATTTATCTACCTCCCGGCATGGCTACACCTTC
CDR3: CASSQDLSTSRHGYTF

D: TRBD1
V: TRBV4-3
size: -
J: TRBJ2-1
DNA: TGCGCCAGCAGCCACGGACAGGGGACCAATGAGCAGTTCTTC
CDR3: CASSHGQGTNEQFF

D: TRBD1
V: TRBV3-1/TRBV3-2
size: -
J: TRBJ1-1
DNA: TGTGCCAGCAGCCAAGACCCGGGACAGGGGGAAGCTTTCTTT
CDR3: CASSQDPGQGEAFF

D: TRBD2
V: TRBV15
size: -
J: TRBJ2-1
DNA: TGTGCCACCAGCGAGGGAGGGATCTCCAATGAGCAGTTCTTC
CDR3: CATSEGGISNEQFF

D: -
V: TRBV9
size: -
J: TRBJ2-2
DNA: TGTGCCAGCGATCAGGGGTCGGGGACCGGGGAGCTGTTTTTT
CDR3: CASDQGSGTGELFF

D: TRBD1
V: TRBV29-1
size: -
J: TRBJ2-4
DNA: TGCAGCGTTGAAAAAGGACAGGGGGCTAGAAACATTCAGTACTTC
CDR3: CSVEKGQGARNIQYF

D: -
V: TRBV6-5
size: -
J: TRBJ1-2
DNA: TGTGCCAGCAGTTACGACTTGAACTATGGCTACACCTTC
CDR3: CASSYDLNYGYTF

D: TRBD1
V: TRBV19
size: -
J: TRBJ1-5
DNA: TGTGCCAGTAGATTTGGGACAGGGGCAAATCAGCCCCAGCATTTT
CDR3: CASRFGTGANQPQHF

D: TRBD1
V: TRBV7-8
size: -
J: TRBJ1-1
DNA: TGTGCCAGCAGCTTACCCCCGGGACAGCGATACACTGAAGCTTTCTTT
CDR3: CASSLPPGQRYTEAFF

D: TRBD1
V: TRBV19
size: -
J: TRBJ2-7
DNA: TGTGCCAGTATCGCCGGGACAGGCTCCTACGAGCAGTACTTC
CDR3: CASIAGTGSYEQYF

D: TRBD1
V: TRBV7-8
size: -
J: TRBJ1-5
DNA: TGTGCCAGCAGCATTAGTACAGGGGTTTTGCAGCCCCAGCATTTT
CDR3: CASSISTGVLQPQHF

D: TRBD1
V: TRBV5-5
size: -
J: TRBJ2-7
DNA: TGTGCCAGCAGCTTGGAGATCTACAGGGGTTACGAGCAGTACTTC
CDR3: CASSLEIYRGYEQYF

D: -
V: TRBV7-6
size: -
J: TRBJ2-7
DNA: TGTGCCAGCAGCTTATCTACGTCGGGCTACGAGCAGTACTTC
CDR3: CASSLSTSGYEQYF

D: TRBD1
V: TRBV28
size: -
J: TRBJ1-5
DNA: TGTGCCAGCAGTTCCAGGGGGACCCTCAGCAATCAGCCCCAGCATTTT
CDR3: CASSSRGTLSNQPQHF